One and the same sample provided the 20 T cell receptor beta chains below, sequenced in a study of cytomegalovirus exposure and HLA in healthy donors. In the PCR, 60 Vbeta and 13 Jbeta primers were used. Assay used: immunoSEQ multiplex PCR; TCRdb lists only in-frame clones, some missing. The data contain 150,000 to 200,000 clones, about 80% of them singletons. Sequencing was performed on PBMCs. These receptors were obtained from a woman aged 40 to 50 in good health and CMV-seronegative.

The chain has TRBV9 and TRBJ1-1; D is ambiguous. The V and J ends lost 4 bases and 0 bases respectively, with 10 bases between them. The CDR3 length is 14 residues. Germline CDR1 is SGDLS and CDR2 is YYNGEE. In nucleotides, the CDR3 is TGTGCCAGCAGCTCAGAGGTGATGAACACTGAAGCTTTCTTT. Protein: CASSSEVMNTEAFF.

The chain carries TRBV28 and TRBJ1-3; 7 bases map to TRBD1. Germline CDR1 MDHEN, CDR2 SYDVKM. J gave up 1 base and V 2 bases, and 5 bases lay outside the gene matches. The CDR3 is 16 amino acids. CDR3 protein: CASSLAGGYSGNTIYF. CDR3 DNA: TGTGCCAGCAGTTTAGCAGGGGGGTATTCTGGAAACACCATATATTTT.

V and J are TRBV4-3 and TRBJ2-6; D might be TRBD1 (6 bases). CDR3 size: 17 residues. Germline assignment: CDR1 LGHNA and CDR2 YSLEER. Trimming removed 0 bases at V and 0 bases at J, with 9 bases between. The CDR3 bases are TGCGCCAGCAGCCAAGATGGGACAAACTCTGGGGCCAACGTCCTGACTTTC. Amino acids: CASSQDGTNSGANVLTF.

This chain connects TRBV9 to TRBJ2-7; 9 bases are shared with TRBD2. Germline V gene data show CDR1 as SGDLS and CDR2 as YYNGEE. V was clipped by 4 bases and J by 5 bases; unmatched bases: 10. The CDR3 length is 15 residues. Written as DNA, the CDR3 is TGTGCCAGCAGCCCGCGGCGGGAGGGAAGAGACGAGCAGTACTTC. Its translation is CASSPRREGRDEQYF.

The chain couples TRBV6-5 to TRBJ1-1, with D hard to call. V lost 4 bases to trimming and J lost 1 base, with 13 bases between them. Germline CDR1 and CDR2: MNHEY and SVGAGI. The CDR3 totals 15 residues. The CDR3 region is CASSLIRGGNTEAFF. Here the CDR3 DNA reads TGTGCCAGCAGTTTAATTCGGGGAGGGAACACTGAAGCTTTCTTT.

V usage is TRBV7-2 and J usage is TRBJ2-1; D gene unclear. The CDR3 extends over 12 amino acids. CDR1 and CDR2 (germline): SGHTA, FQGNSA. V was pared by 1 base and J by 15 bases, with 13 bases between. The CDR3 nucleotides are TGTGCCAGCAGCTTAGAGTGGGCCTATCCGTTCTTC. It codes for CASSLEWAYPFF.

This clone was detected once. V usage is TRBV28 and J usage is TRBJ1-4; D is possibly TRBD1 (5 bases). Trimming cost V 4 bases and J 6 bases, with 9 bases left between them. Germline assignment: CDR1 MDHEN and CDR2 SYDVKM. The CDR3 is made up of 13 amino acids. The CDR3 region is CASSSGTDEKLFF. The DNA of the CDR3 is TGTGCCAGCAGTTCCGGGACTGATGAAAAACTGTTTTTT.

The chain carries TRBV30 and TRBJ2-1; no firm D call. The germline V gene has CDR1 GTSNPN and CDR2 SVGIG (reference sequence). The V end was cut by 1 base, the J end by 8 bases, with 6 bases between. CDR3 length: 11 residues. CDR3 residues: CAWSAPDEQFF. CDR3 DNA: TGTGCCTGGAGTGCCCCGGATGAGCAGTTCTTC.

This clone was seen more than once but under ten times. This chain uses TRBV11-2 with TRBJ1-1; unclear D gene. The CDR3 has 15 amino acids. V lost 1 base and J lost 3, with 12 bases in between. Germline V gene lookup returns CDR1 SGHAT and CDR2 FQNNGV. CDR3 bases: TGTGCCAGCAGCTTAGGCGTAAGGAGGTACACTGAAGCTTTCTTT. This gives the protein CASSLGVRRYTEAFF.

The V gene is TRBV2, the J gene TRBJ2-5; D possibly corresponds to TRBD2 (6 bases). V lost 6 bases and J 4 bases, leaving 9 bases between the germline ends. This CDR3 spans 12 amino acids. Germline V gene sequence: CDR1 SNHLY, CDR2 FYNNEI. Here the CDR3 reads CASRPGLETQYF. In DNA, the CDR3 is TGTGCCAGCAGACCGGGACTAGAGACCCAGTACTTC.

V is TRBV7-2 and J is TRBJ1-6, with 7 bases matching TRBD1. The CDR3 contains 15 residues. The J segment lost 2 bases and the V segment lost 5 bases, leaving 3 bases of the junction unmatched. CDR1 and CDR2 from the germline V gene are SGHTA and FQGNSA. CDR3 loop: CASSGGQAYNSPLHF. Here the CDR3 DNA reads TGTGCCAGCAGCGGAGGACAGGCCTATAATTCACCCCTCCACTTT.

CDR3 sequence (DNA): TGTGCCAGCGGGGACAGGGTCGCCTACGAGCAGTACTTC. Its protein is CASGDRVAYEQYF. The chain links TRBV6-1 to TRBJ2-7; 9 bases match TRBD1. With 8 bases clipped from V and 2 bases from J, the junction kept 4 bases outside the gene matches. The V gene's germline CDR1 is MNHNS and CDR2 SASEGT. There are 13 residues in the CDR3.

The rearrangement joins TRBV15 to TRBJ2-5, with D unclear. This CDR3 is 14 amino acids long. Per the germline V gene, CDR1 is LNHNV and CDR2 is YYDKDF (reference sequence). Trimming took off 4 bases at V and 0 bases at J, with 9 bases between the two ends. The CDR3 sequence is CATSTRTYQETQYF. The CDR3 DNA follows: TGTGCCACCAGCACGAGAACCTACCAAGAGACCCAGTACTTC.

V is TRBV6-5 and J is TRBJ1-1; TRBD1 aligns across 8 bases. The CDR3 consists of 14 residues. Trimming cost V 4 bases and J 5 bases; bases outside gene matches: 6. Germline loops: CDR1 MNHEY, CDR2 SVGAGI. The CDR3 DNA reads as TGTGCCAGCAGTTGGGGGACAGGTGGGACTGAAGCTTTCTTT. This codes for CASSWGTGGTEAFF.

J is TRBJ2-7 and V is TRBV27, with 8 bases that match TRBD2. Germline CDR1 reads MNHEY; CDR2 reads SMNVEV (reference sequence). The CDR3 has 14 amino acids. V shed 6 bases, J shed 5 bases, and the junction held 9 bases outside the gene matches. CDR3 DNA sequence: TGTGCCAGCAGGGGGGTCGGACTAGCAAACGAGCAGTACTTC. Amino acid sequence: CASRGVGLANEQYF.

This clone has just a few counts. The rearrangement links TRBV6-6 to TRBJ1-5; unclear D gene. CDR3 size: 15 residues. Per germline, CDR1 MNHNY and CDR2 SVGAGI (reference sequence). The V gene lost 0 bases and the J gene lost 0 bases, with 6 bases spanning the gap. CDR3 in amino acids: CASSYSAYSNQPQHF. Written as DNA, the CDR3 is TGTGCCAGCAGTTACTCGGCTTATAGCAATCAGCCCCAGCATTTT.

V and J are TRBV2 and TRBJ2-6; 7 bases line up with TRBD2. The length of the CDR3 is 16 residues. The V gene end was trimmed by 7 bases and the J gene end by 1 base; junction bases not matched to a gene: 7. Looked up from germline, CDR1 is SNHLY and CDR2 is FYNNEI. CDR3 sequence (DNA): TGTGCCAGCACCCGGGGGGTGTATTCTGGGGCCAACGTCCTGACTTTC. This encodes CASTRGVYSGANVLTF.

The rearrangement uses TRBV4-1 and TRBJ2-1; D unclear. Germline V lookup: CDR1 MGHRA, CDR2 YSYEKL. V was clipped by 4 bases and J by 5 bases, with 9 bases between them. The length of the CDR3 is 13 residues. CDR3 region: CASSPRLHNEQFF. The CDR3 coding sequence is TGCGCCAGCAGCCCTAGGCTACACAATGAGCAGTTCTTC.

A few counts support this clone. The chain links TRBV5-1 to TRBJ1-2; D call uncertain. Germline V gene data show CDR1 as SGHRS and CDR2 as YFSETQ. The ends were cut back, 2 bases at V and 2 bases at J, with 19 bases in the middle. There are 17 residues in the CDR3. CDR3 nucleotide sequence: TGCGCCAGCAGCTTTAACTGGACTATGAGGATAAACTATGGCTACACCTTC. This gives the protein CASSFNWTMRINYGYTF.

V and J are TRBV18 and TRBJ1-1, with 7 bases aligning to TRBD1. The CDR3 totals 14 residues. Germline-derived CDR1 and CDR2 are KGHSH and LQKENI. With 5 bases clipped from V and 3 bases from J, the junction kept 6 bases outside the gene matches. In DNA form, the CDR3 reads TGTGCCAGCTCAGAACAGGGGTCGGACACTGAAGCTTTCTTT. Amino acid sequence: CASSEQGSDTEAFF.